This T cell receptor (beta chain) stems from a study of T cell repertoires in aging, cancer and after chemotherapy. TRB rearrangements spanning V, D and J were amplified using mixed TRB-A/B primers. Using its own MiXCR run on the multiplex PCR reads, TCRdb lists one record per CDR3 protein. The data contain around 660 distinct CDR3 sequences, around 39% of them singletons. The template was genomic DNA from peripheral blood, not RNA. What was sequenced was blood. This receptor was taken from a human donor with a solid tumor.

The CDR3 loop is CASSSRQGGSPLHF. DNA of the CDR3: TGTGCCAGCAGCTCCCGACAAGGAGGTTCACCCCTCCACTTT. The chain uses TRBV7-2 and TRBJ1-6; D remains unclear. Per the germline V gene, CDR1 is SGHTA and CDR2 is FQGNSA. This CDR3 spans 14 amino acids. Trimming removed 4 bases from V and 9 bases from J, with 13 bases in between.